The TCR beta chain described here comes from a study of shared clonotypes between healthy human individuals. Study context: Every donor yielded three CD4 naive, three CD4 memory, two CD8 naive and one CD8 memory plate.

Germline-derived CDR1 and CDR2 are MDHEN and SYDVKM. Trimming pared 4 bases from V and 10 bases from J, leaving 8 bases between. This CDR3 has 11 amino acids. As to this clone: Its antigen is still unknown. The same CDR3 also results from other DNA sequences found in this sample.

Study results and caveats: Owing to a small donor count, the genetic and exposure-history diversity represented was limited. How much donors shared clonotypes was expected to be affected by sequencing depth. Naive subsets typically showed greater estimated richness than memory subsets.

The data were produced by immunoSEQ multiplex PCR, yet TCRdb's version contains in-frame clones alone and is incomplete. Seen here are some 660,000 clones, around 78% observed once, and the top ten hold more than 1.5%. The chain employs TRBV28 and TRBJ2-1; D not certain. Material: memory CD4+ T cells sorted from blood. Subset reported: CD45RA-negative fraction. The sequence derives from a woman aged 30 to 39 in good health. CDR3: CASSSQREQFF. The CDR3 DNA reads TGTGCCAGCAGTTCCCAGCGCGAGCAGTTCTTC. Variable domain in full (rest from reference TRBV28 and TRBJ2-1): DVKVTQSSRYLVKRTGEKVFLECVQDMDHENMFWYRQDPGLGLRLIYFSYDVKMKEKGDIPEGYSVSREKKERFSLILESASTNQTSMYLCASSSQREQFFGPGTRLTVL.